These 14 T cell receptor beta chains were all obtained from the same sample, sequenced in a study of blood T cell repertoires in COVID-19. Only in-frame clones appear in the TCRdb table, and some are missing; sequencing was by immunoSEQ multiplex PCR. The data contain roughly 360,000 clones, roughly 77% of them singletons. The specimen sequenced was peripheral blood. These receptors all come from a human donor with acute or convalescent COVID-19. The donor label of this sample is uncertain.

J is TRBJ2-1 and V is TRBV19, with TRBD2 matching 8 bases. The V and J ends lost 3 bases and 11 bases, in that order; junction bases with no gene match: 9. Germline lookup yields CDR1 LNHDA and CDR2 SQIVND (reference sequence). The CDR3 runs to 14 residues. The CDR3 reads CASSIPGGPFKQFF. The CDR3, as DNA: TGTGCCAGTAGTATCCCGGGGGGGCCTTTTAAGCAGTTCTTC.

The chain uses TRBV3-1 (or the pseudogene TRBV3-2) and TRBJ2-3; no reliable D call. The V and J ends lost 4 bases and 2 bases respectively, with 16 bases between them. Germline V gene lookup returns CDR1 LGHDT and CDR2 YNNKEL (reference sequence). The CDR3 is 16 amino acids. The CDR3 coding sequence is TGTGCCAGCAGCCCCTTTTACGGGTCCACCACAGATACGCAGTATTTT. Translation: CASSPFYGSTTDTQYF.

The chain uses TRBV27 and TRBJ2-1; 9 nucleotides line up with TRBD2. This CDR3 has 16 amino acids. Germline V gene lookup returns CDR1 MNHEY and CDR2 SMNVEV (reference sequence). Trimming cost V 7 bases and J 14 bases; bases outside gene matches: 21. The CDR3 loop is CASTDPGLAPPSTKFF. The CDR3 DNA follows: TGTGCCAGCACAGATCCGGGACTAGCACCTCCCTCTACAAAGTTCTTC.

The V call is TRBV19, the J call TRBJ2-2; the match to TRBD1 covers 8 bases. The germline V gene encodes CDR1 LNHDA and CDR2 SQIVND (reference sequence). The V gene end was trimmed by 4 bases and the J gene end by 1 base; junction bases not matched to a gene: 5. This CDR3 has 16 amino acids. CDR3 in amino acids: CASSTWTGKNTGELFF. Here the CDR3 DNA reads TGTGCCAGTAGTACGTGGACAGGGAAGAACACCGGGGAGCTGTTTTTT.

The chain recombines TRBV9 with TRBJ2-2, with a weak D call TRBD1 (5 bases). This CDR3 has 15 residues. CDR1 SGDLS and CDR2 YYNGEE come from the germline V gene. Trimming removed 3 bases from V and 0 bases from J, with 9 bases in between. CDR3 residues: CASSATGTNTGELFF. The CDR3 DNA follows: TGTGCCAGCAGCGCAACAGGAACGAACACCGGGGAGCTGTTTTTT.

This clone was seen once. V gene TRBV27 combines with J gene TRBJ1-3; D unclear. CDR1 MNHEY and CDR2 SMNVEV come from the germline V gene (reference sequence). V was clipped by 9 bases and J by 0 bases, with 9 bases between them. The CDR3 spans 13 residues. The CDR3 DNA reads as TGTGCCAGGAAACAGAACTCTGGAAACACCATATATTTT. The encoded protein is CARKQNSGNTIYF.

The CDR3 DNA follows: TGTGCCAGCAGTTACTCATCAGGGGCCTACGAGCAGTACTTC. Protein product: CASSYSSGAYEQYF. The chain joins TRBV6-6 to TRBJ2-7; D is possibly TRBD1 (6 bases). V lost 0 bases, J lost 2 bases, and 8 bases lay in between. The CDR3 has 14 amino acids. Germline-derived CDR1 and CDR2 are MNHNY and SVGAGI (reference sequence).

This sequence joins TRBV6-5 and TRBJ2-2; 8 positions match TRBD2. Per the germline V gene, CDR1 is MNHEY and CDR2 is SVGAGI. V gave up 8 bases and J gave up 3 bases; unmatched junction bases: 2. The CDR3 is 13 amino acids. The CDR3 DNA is TGTGCCAGCGGGACTAGGCACACCGGGGAGCTGTTTTTT. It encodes CASGTRHTGELFF.

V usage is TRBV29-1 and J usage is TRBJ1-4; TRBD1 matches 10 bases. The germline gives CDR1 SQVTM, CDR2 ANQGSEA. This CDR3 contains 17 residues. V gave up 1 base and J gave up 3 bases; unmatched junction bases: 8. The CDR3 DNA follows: TGCAGCGTTGAAGGTCGGGACAGGGGTCGGCCTAATGAAAAACTGTTTTTT. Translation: CSVEGRDRGRPNEKLFF.

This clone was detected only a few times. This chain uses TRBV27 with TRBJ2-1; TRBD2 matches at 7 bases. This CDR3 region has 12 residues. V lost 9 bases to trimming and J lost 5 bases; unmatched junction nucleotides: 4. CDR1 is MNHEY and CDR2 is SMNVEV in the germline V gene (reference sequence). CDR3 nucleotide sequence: TGTGCCAGTCTGGGAGGGGACAATGAGCAGTTCTTC. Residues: CASLGGDNEQFF.

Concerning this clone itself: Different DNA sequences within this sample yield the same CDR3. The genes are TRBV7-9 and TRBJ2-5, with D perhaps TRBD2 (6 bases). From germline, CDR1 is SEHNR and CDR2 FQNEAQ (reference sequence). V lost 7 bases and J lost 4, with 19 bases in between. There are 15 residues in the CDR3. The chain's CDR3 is CASTPGLATAETQYF. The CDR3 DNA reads TGTGCCAGCACCCCCGGGCTAGCGACAGCAGAGACCCAGTACTTC.

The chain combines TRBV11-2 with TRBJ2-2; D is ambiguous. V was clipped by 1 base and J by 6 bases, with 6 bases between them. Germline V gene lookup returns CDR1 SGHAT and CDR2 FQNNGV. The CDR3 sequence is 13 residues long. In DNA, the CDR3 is TGTGCCAGCAGCTTAGCGTCTCCCGGGGAGCTGTTTTTT. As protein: CASSLASPGELFF.

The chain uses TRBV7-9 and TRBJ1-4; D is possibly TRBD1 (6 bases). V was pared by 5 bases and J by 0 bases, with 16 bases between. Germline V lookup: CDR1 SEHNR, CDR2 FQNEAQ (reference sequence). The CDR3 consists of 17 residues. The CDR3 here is CASSAGGHPSTNEKLFF. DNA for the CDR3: TGTGCCAGCAGCGCGGGGGGACACCCATCAACTAATGAAAAACTGTTTTTT.

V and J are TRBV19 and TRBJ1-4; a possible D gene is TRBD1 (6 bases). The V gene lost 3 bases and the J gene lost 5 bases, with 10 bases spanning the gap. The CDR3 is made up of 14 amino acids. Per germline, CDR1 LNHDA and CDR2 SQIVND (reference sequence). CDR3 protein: CASSMAGVNEKLFF. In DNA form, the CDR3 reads TGTGCCAGTAGTATGGCAGGGGTGAATGAAAAACTGTTTTTT.